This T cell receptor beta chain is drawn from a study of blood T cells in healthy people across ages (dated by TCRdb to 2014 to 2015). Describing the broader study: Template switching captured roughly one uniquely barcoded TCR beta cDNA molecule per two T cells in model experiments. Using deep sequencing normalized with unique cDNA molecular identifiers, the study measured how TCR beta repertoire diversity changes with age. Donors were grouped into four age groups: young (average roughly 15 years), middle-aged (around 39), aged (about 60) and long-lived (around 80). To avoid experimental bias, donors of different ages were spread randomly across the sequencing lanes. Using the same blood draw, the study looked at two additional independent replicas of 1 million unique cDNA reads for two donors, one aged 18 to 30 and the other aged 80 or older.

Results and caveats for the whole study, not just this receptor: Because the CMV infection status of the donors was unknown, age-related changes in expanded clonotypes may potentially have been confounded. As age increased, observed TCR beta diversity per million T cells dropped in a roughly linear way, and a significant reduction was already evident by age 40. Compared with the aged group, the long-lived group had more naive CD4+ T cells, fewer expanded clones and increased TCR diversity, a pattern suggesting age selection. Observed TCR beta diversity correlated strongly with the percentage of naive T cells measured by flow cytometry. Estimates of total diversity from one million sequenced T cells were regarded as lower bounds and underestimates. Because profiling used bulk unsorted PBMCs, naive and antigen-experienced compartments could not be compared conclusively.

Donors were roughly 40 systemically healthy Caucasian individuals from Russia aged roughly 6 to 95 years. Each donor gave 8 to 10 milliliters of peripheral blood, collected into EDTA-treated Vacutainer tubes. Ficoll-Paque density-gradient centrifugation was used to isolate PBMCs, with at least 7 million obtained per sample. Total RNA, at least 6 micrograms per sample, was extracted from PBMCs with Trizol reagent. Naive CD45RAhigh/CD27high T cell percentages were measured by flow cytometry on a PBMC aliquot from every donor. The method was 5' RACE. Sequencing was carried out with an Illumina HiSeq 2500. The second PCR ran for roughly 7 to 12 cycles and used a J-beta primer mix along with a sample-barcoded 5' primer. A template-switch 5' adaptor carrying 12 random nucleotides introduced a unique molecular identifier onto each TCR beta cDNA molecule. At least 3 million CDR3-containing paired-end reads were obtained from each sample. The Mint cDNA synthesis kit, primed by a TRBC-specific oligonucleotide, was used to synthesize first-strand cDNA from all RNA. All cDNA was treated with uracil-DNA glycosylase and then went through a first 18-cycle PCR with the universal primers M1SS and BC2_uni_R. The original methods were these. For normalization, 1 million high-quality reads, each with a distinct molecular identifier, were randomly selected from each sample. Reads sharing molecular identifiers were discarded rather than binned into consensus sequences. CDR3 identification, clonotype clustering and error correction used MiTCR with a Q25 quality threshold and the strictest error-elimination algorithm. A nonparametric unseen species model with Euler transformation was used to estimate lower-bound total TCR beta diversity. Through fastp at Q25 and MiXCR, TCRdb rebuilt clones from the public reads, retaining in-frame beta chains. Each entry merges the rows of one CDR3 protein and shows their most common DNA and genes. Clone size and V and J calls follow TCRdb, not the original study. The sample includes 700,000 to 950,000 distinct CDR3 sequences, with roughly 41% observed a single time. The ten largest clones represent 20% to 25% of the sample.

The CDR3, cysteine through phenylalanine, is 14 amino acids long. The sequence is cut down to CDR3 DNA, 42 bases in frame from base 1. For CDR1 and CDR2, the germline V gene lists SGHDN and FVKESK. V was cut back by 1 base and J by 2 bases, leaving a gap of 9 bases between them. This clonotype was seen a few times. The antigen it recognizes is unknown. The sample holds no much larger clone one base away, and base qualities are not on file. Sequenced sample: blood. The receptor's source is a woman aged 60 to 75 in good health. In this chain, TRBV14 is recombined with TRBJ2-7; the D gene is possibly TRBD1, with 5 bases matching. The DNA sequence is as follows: TGTGCCAGCAGCCAAGGAATGGACACCTACGAGCAGTACTTC. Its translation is CASSQGMDTYEQYF.